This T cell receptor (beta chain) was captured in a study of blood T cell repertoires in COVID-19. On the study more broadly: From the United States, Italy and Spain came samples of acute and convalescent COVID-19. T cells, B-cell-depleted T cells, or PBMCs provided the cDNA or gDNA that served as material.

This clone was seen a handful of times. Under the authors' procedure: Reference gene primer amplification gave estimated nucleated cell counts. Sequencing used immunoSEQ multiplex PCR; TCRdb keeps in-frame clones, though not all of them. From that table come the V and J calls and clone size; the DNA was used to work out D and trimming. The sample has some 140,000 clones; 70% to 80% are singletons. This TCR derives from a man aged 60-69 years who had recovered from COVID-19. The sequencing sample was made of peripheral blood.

CDR3 nucleotide sequence: TGTGCCAGCTCGAGAGCGGGAGTCCGCACAGATACGCAGTATTTT. This encodes CASSRAGVRTDTQYF. The rearrangement links TRBV7-2 to TRBJ2-3; 8 bases line up with TRBD2. CDR3 length: 15 residues. Per germline, CDR1 SGHTA and CDR2 FQGNSA. After removal of 8 bases from V and 1 base from J, the junction contained 8 bases not matched to a gene.